Each of the 9 T cell receptor beta chains below was sequenced from the same sample in a study of chemoradiotherapy in HPV16-positive cancers. The assay was immunoSEQ multiplex PCR, and TCRdb's table has in-frame clones only and misses some. The sample shows about 68,000 clones, 88% of them seen only once. Sequences were derived from blood, sampled from a patient who underwent chemoradiotherapy. Receptor source: a human donor with HPV-associated anogenital cancer.

This clone was detected a few times. This chain joins TRBV11-2 and TRBJ1-1; D perhaps matches TRBD1 (6 bases). This CDR3 spans 16 amino acids. CDR1 SGHAT and CDR2 FQNNGV come from the germline V gene. The V end was cut by 0 bases, the J end by 5 bases, with 16 bases between. CDR3: CASSLDGARGGTEAFF. The CDR3 DNA reads TGTGCCAGCAGCTTAGATGGGGCCAGGGGAGGAACTGAAGCTTTCTTT.

Only a few counts were recorded for this clone. The rearrangement uses TRBV2 and TRBJ1-1, with D hard to call. CDR3 length: 13 residues. Looked up from germline, CDR1 is SNHLY and CDR2 is FYNNEI. The germline V and J ends were trimmed by 9 bases and 0 bases, with 11 bases remaining between them. The DNA of the CDR3 is TGTGCCAGTCAGAAAGGCGTGAACACTGAAGCTTTCTTT. Encoded protein: CASQKGVNTEAFF.

The rearrangement uses TRBV5-4 and TRBJ2-5; D unclear. This CDR3 spans 13 amino acids. The germline V and J ends were trimmed by 2 bases and 1 base, with 6 bases remaining between them. Germline V CDR1 and CDR2: SGHNT, YYREEE (reference sequence). The DNA for the CDR3 is TGTGCCAGCAGCTTTACTTTCCAAGAGACCCAGTACTTC. Amino acid sequence: CASSFTFQETQYF. The full variable domain, with the rest looked up from reference TRBV5-4 and TRBJ2-5, is ETGVTQSPTHLIKTRGQQVTLRCSSQSGHNTVSWYQQALGQGPQFIFQYYREEENGRGNFPPRFSGLQFPNYSSELNVNALELDDSALYLCASSFTFQETQYFGPGTRLLVL.

J is TRBJ2-5 and V is TRBV28; D might be TRBD2 (5 bases). The CDR3 has 15 amino acids. Germline values: CDR1 MDHEN, CDR2 SYDVKM. The V end was cut by 1 base, the J end by 5 bases, with 14 bases between. As DNA, the CDR3 is TGTGCCAGCAGTTTATCGGGTGGTGTAGCGGAGACCCAGTACTTC. Translated: CASSLSGGVAETQYF.

The chain recombines TRBV10-1 with TRBJ2-1; 8 nucleotides line up with TRBD1. The CDR3 loop spans 19 amino acids. With 4 bases clipped from V and 0 bases from J, the junction kept 14 bases outside the gene matches. Germline assignment: CDR1 WNHNN and CDR2 SYGVQD (reference sequence). CDR3 in amino acids: CASSAVMGQASFSYNEQFF. CDR3 DNA: TGCGCCAGCAGTGCGGTGATGGGACAGGCGAGTTTCTCCTACAATGAGCAGTTCTTC.

The gene calls are TRBV27 and TRBJ2-7; weak D call: TRBD1 (6 bases). CDR1 and CDR2 from the germline V gene are MNHEY and SMNVEV (reference sequence). The CDR3 length is 15 residues. Trimming removed 5 bases at V and 5 bases at J, with 19 bases between. The chain's CDR3 is CASSHPATGTNEQYF. DNA for the CDR3: TGTGCCAGCAGTCACCCCGCCACAGGGACGAACGAGCAGTACTTC.

With regard to this clone: A read error may produce the germline difference seen at one junction end. V and J are TRBV10-3 and TRBJ1-2; D gene ambiguous. The CDR3 is made up of 13 amino acids. The V gene's germline CDR1 is ENHRY and CDR2 SYGVKD. The CDR3 nucleotides are TGTGCCAGCAGTTACGTAGGGCACTATGGCTACACCTTC. Translation gives CASSYVGHYGYTF.

The chain recombines TRBV6-1 with TRBJ1-6; D is possibly TRBD1 (5 bases). The V gene's germline CDR1 is MNHNS and CDR2 SASEGT. Deletions cut 4 bases from V and 13 bases from J, with 14 bases between. The CDR3 consists of 13 residues. CDR3 nucleotides: TGTGCCAGCAGTGGAGTTGACCAGGGCCCCCTCCACTTT. It yields the protein CASSGVDQGPLHF.

Notes on this clone: Compared with germline, one end of the junction differs, possibly owing to a read error. This chain uses TRBV19 with TRBJ1-1; D uncertain. Germline CDR1 LNHDA, CDR2 SQIVND (reference sequence). This CDR3 is built from 13 residues. CDR3 residues: CASSISGNSEAFF. CDR3 coding DNA: TGTGCCAGTAGTATATCGGGGAACTCTGAAGCTTTCTTT.